This T cell receptor (beta chain) was recorded in a study of human T cells and chemical hapten exposure. Study-level findings and limits: No change in TCRs above 1 in 1000 frequency was produced by DPC sensitization.

Time point noted: patch test 3, about 24 weeks after DPC sensitization. Treatment given: therapeutic diphenylcyclopropenone sensitization with weekly scalp DPC. RNA extraction used unfractionated whole blood as the source of total RNA. TCRdb re-called the RACE reads through MiXCR, storing one row per CDR3 protein. Of more than 35,000 distinct CDR3 sequences in the sample, roughly 13% were seen once. Trimming took 4 bases from V and 3 from J, leaving 13 bases between them. The CDR3 spans 14 residues. From germline, CDR1 is SGHTA and CDR2 FQGNSA. This clonotype came up many times. Antigen: not known. The chain recombines TRBV7-2 with TRBJ2-7; D remains unclear. The source of this sequence is a woman aged 40 to 50 with alopecia areata. Some clones in this sample may be carry-over from other donors' samples. Sequencing used whole blood, obtained in connection with sensitization to the hapten diphenylcyclopropenone (DPC). The CDR3 DNA follows: TGTGCCAGCAGCTGGGTGGATCAGAGCTACGAGCAGTACTTC. This translates into CASSWVDQSYEQYF.